Listed below are T cell receptor beta chains from one sample, sequenced in a study of cytomegalovirus exposure and HLA in healthy donors. Here immunoSEQ multiplex PCR was the method, and the copy in TCRdb shows in-frame clones only, minus some. This sample carries about 67,000 clones, about two thirds of them seen once, and the ten largest clones take approximately 2%. Input material: PBMCs. All receptors come from a woman in her twenties or thirties in good health and CMV-seronegative. Both conserved end residues are part of each CDR3. The D gene is left open where the match is weak. The size entry is marked missing in some rows and otherwise reads once, few, many or a size class.

j_gene | abundance | v_gene | d_gene | CDR3nt | CDR3aa
TRBJ1-1 | - | TRBV6-6 | TRBD1 | TGTGCCAGCAGTCCGGGACAGGTTGGCACTGAAGCTTTCTTT | CASSPGQVGTEAFF
TRBJ1-2 | - | TRBV5-3 | TRBD1 | TGTGCCAGCAGCTTGCGGGCAGGGGGAGGCTACACCTTC | CASSLRAGGGYTF
TRBJ2-5 | - | TRBV5-1 | - | TGCGCCAGCAGCTCATCGACTAGTCGGGAGACCCAGTACTTC | CASSSSTSRETQYF
TRBJ2-3 | - | TRBV30 | TRBD2 | TGTGCCTGGAGCCGAGGACTAGCGGGGGGGGGCACAGATACGCAGTATTTT | CAWSRGLAGGGTDTQYF
TRBJ1-2 | - | TRBV28 | TRBD1 | TGTGCCAGCCTGGGACAGTTCTATGGCTACACCTTC | CASLGQFYGYTF
TRBJ2-7 | - | TRBV10-3 | TRBD2 | TGTGCCATCAGTGAGTCCGTAGCGGGGGGGGTATACGAGCAGTACTTC | CAISESVAGGVYEQYF
TRBJ2-3 | once | TRBV11-3 | TRBD1 | TGTGCCAGCAGCCCCAGCGACAGGGGATCGGGACTGGATACGCAGTATTTT | CASSPSDRGSGLDTQYF
TRBJ2-4 | few | TRBV11-1 | - | TGTGCCAGCAGCTTGGCCCGGGAGCGCATTCAGTACTTC | CASSLARERIQYF
TRBJ2-7 | once | TRBV2 | - | TGTGCCAGCACCCCCCCGGGACTTTCCTACGAGCAGTACTTC | CASTPPGLSYEQYF
TRBJ2-7 | - | TRBV27 | - | TGTGCCAGCAGCCCGGGGGACCAAGGGCTCGAGCAGTACTTC | CASSPGDQGLEQYF
TRBJ1-1 | - | TRBV7-2 | - | TGTGCCAGCAGCCTTCGAGGGCACACTGAAGCTTTCTTT | CASSLRGHTEAFF
TRBJ1-1 | - | TRBV27 | - | TGTGCCAGCAGTTTATTGTGGGGGGCTGAAGCTTTCTTT | CASSLLWGAEAFF
TRBJ2-1 | - | TRBV7-2 | - | TGTGCCAGCAGCGCAGGGTACAATGAGCAGTTCTTC | CASSAGYNEQFF
TRBJ1-1 | - | TRBV20-1 | - | TGCAGTGCTGCGGGGGACACTGAAGCTTTCTTT | CSAAGDTEAFF
TRBJ1-1 | - | TRBV11-2 | TRBD1 | TGTGCCAGCAGCTTATGGGACAGGGTCACTGAAGCTTTCTTT | CASSLWDRVTEAFF
TRBJ2-1 | - | TRBV2 | TRBD1 | TGTGCCAGCAACCGGGACAGGGGCTACAATGAGCAGTTCTTC | CASNRDRGYNEQFF
TRBJ1-3 | - | TRBV19 | - | TGTGCCAGTAGAGACAGGTTTGGAAACACCATATATTTT | CASRDRFGNTIYF
TRBJ1-3 | - | TRBV7-3 | - | TGTGCCAGCAGCTTATCTGTGGGCAGGACTGGAAACACCATATATTTT | CASSLSVGRTGNTIYF